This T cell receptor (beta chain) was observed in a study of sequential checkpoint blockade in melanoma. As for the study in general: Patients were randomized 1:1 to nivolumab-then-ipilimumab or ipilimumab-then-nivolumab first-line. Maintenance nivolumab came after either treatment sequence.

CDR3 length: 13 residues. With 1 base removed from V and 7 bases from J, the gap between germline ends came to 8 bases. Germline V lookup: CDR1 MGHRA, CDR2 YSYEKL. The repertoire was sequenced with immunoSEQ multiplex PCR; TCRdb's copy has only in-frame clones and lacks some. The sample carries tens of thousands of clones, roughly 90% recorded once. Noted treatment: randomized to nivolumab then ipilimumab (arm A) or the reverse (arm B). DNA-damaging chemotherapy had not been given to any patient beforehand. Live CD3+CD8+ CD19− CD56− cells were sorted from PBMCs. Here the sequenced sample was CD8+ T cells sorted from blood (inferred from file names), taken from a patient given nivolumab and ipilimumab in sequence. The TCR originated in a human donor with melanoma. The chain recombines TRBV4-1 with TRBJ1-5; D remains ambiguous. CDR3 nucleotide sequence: TGCGCCAGCAGCCAAGTCTCGGGACAGCCCCAGCATTTT. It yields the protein CASSQVSGQPQHF.